Each of the 28 T cell receptor beta chains below was sequenced from the same sample in a study of blood T cell repertoires in COVID-19. Generated by immunoSEQ multiplex PCR, the TCRdb table keeps only in-frame clones and is missing some. The sample contains approximately 260,000 clones, approximately 89% of which appear only once. The sequenced sample was PBMCs or T cells enriched from blood (not recorded which). All receptors come from a woman aged 60-70 years who had recovered from COVID-19.

DNA for the CDR3: TGTGCCAGCAGTGACCGAGCGGGTGGAGCTAGCACAGATACGCAGTATTTT. Translating it yields CASSDRAGGASTDTQYF. The rearrangement links TRBV6-1 to TRBJ2-3; D may be TRBD2 (6 bases). Trimming cost V 3 bases and J 0 bases, with 16 bases left between them. The germline V gene has CDR1 MNHNS and CDR2 SASEGT. The CDR3 spans 17 residues.

The chain employs TRBV7-8 and TRBJ2-1; 12 bases are shared with TRBD2. The length of the CDR3 is 17 residues. CDR1 is SGHVS, CDR2 FQNEAQ, per germline. Trimming took 5 bases from V and 9 from J; bases not matched to a gene: 14. CDR3: CASSLPSGGAPLGEQFF. The DNA of the CDR3 is TGTGCCAGCAGCCTCCCTAGCGGGGGGGCTCCCCTAGGTGAGCAGTTCTTC.

This clone was observed a single time. The chain recombines TRBV5-1 with TRBJ2-1; 10 bases fit TRBD2. Losses at the gene ends were 0 bases for V and 0 bases for J; bases not matched to a gene: 6. This CDR3 comprises 18 residues. CDR1 is SGHRS, CDR2 YFSETQ, per germline. CDR3 nucleotides: TGCGCCAGCAGCTTGGCCGGGGCTAGCGGGAGCTCCTACAATGAGCAGTTCTTC. Amino acids: CASSLAGASGSSYNEQFF.

The chain employs TRBV6-1 and TRBJ2-7; D may be TRBD2 (6 bases). The CDR3 is made up of 13 amino acids. The germline gives CDR1 MNHNS, CDR2 SASEGT. The V end lost 3 bases, the J end lost 3 bases, and 9 bases lay between the germline ends. The CDR3 reads CASSDRGYYEQYF. The CDR3 bases are TGTGCCAGCAGTGACCGGGGGTACTACGAGCAGTACTTC.

The chain has TRBV28 and TRBJ1-1; D may be TRBD1 (6 bases). Deletions cut 8 bases from V and 4 bases from J, with 20 bases between. CDR3 length: 15 amino acids. Germline loops: CDR1 MDHEN, CDR2 SYDVKM. As DNA, the CDR3 is TGTGCCAGCCTACAGGGCTTTGAGCGGGGCACTGAAGCTTTCTTT. Residues: CASLQGFERGTEAFF.

The V gene is TRBV3-1 (or the pseudogene TRBV3-2), the J gene TRBJ2-1, with D hard to call. The CDR3 has 14 amino acids. Germline values: CDR1 LGHDT, CDR2 YNNKEL (reference sequence). V was cut by 5 bases and J by 3 bases, with 11 bases left in between. CDR3 coding DNA: TGTGCCAGCAGCTCTGTAGCTTTCTACAATGAGCAGTTCTTC. It encodes CASSSVAFYNEQFF.

This clone has more than one count but fewer than ten. This sequence joins TRBV7-8 and TRBJ1-4; TRBD1 matches 8 bases. The junction had 5 bases not matched to a gene; V was cut back by 6 bases and J by 5 bases. The CDR3 totals 14 residues. CDR1 is SGHVS, CDR2 FQNEAQ, per germline. The CDR3 spells CASRSGGANEKLFF. The CDR3 DNA reads as TGTGCCAGCAGATCAGGGGGCGCAAATGAAAAACTGTTTTTT. Combining the CDR3 with reference TRBV7-8 and TRBJ1-4 gives the whole variable domain GAGVSQSPRYKVAKRGQDVALRCDPISGHVSLFWYQQALGQGPEFLTYFQNEAQLDKSGLPSDRFFAERPEGSVSTLKIQRTQQEDSAVYLCASRSGGANEKLFFGSGTQLSVL.

The chain uses TRBV28 and TRBJ1-2; D might be TRBD1 (5 bases). This CDR3 is built from 14 residues. Germline CDR1 and CDR2: MDHEN and SYDVKM. V dropped 4 bases and J dropped 2 bases, with 11 bases sitting between them. The CDR3 here is CASSSAAGNYGYTF. CDR3 in DNA: TGTGCCAGCAGTTCCGCCGCAGGGAACTATGGCTACACCTTC.

The genes are TRBV28 and TRBJ1-2; the D is unclear. The CDR3 consists of 15 residues. V was pared by 8 bases and J by 2 bases, with 18 bases between. The germline V gene encodes CDR1 MDHEN and CDR2 SYDVKM. CDR3 sequence: CASRNDGSGNYGYTF. DNA for the CDR3: TGTGCCAGCCGAAACGATGGCAGCGGAAACTATGGCTACACCTTC.

The rearrangement links TRBV14 to TRBJ1-3, with D possibly TRBD1 on 5 matching bases. The V gene's germline CDR1 is SGHDN and CDR2 FVKESK. The CDR3 length is 16 residues. V shed 4 bases and J shed 2 bases, with 15 bases lying between them. The CDR3 DNA is TGTGCCAGCAGCCTTTGGGACTCCCGAACTGGAAACACCATATATTTT. It yields the protein CASSLWDSRTGNTIYF.

Turning to this clone: This CDR3 is also generated by other DNA sequences in the sample. The chain uses TRBV7-3 and TRBJ2-3, with no clear D. The CDR3 is made up of 13 amino acids. CDR1 is SGHTA and CDR2 is FQGTGA in the germline V gene. Trimming pared 5 bases from V and 0 bases from J, leaving 6 bases between. This chain's CDR3 is CASSPGSTDTQYF. CDR3 in DNA: TGTGCCAGCAGCCCCGGGAGCACAGATACGCAGTATTTT.

The CDR3 region has the DNA TGTGCCAGCTCGCAGGGACTAGCGGACAATGAGCAGTTCTTC. It translates to CASSQGLADNEQFF. The chain joins TRBV18 to TRBJ2-1; 11 bases are a match to TRBD2. This CDR3 region has 14 residues. Trimming took 6 bases from V and 5 from J; bases not matched to a gene: 3. Germline V gives CDR1 KGHSH, CDR2 LQKENI.

The gene calls are TRBV11-2 and TRBJ2-3, with D perhaps matching TRBD2 (7 bases). Germline V gives CDR1 SGHAT, CDR2 FQNNGV. The CDR3 runs to 14 residues. The V and J ends lost 8 bases and 2 bases respectively, with 14 bases between them. In DNA, the CDR3 is TGTGCCAGCGCCTTGGCGGGGGCCACAGATACGCAGTATTTT. The encoded protein is CASALAGATDTQYF.

The chain joins TRBV5-1 to TRBJ2-3; the D is unclear. The ends were cut back, 1 base at V and 4 bases at J, with 10 bases in the middle. This CDR3 comprises 14 residues. Germline CDR1 and CDR2: SGHRS and YFSETQ. The CDR3 nucleotides are TGCGCCAGCAGCTTGATGTCAGTGGCAGATACGCAGTATTTT. It translates to CASSLMSVADTQYF.

The chain has TRBV24-1 and TRBJ1-1; D is uncertain. Trimming took 3 bases from V and 10 from J, leaving 20 bases between them. CDR1 KGHDR and CDR2 SFDVKD come from the germline V gene. There are 15 residues in the CDR3. CDR3 residues: CATSDPRTVDGVAFF. The CDR3 DNA is TGTGCCACCAGTGATCCCCGAACAGTTGACGGGGTAGCTTTCTTT.

The chain recombines TRBV24-1 with TRBJ1-5, with D maybe TRBD1 (5 bases). Germline lookup yields CDR1 KGHDR and CDR2 SFDVKD. CDR3 length equals 13 residues. Between the trimmed V and J ends, which lost 10 bases and 6 bases, there was a span of 15 bases. CDR3 nucleotides: TGTGCCACGTCGCGGGACGGAACTCAGCCCCAGCATTTT. Protein product: CATSRDGTQPQHF.

The V call is TRBV5-1, the J call TRBJ1-5, with 7 nucleotides matching TRBD1. V shed 2 bases and J 5 bases; nucleotides not matched to a gene: 1. This CDR3 spans 13 amino acids. The germline V gene has CDR1 SGHRS and CDR2 YFSETQ. CDR3 DNA: TGCGCCAGCAGCTTAGGACAGGATCAGCCCCAGCATTTT. Its translation is CASSLGQDQPQHF.

J is TRBJ1-2 and V is TRBV11-3; 10 nucleotides agree with TRBD1. The CDR3 has 14 amino acids. Trimming took 4 bases from V and 5 from J; bases not matched to a gene: 4. CDR1 and CDR2 from the germline V gene are SGHNT and YENEEA. The CDR3 nucleotides read TGTGCCAGCAGCTCCGGGACAGGGGAATATGGCTACACCTTC. It codes for CASSSGTGEYGYTF.

The J gene is TRBJ1-1, the V gene TRBV3-1 (or the pseudogene TRBV3-2); tentatively, D is TRBD1 (5 bases). Trimming pared 2 bases from V and 1 base from J, leaving 17 bases between. The V gene's germline CDR1 is LGHDT and CDR2 YNNKEL (reference sequence). The CDR3 sequence is 17 residues long. The CDR3 sequence is CASSQSRMGQGNTEAFF. CDR3 DNA: TGTGCCAGCAGCCAATCCCGGATGGGGCAGGGGAACACTGAAGCTTTCTTT.

This clone was picked up one time. The germline gene is not matched at one end of the junction; a read error may be the cause. V and J are TRBV7-7 and TRBJ2-3, with 7 bases aligning to TRBD2. This CDR3 region has 15 residues. Germline CDR1 is SSHAT and CDR2 is FNYEAQ (reference sequence). The CDR3 DNA reads TGTGCTAGCAGCTTAGACGGGAGGACCCTAAATACGCAGTATTTT. Protein sequence: CASSLDGRTLNTQYF.

The rearrangement joins TRBV4-1 to TRBJ2-7; the D gene is possibly TRBD1 (5 bases). The ends were cut back, 3 bases at V and 3 bases at J, with 21 bases in the middle. Germline CDR1 is MGHRA and CDR2 is YSYEKL. The CDR3 spans 17 residues. CDR3 bases: TGCGCCAGCAGCCAGCCGGTGGGGCTCAGAATAAACTACGAGCAGTACTTC. Protein: CASSQPVGLRINYEQYF.

This sequence joins TRBV7-3 and TRBJ2-3; 8 bases agree with TRBD2. Germline V gene lookup returns CDR1 SGHTA and CDR2 FQGTGA. The V and J ends lost 1 base and 5 bases, in that order; junction bases with no gene match: 5. The CDR3 covers 15 residues. As DNA, the CDR3 is TGTGCCAGCAGCTTAAGAGCGGGGGCTGGAGATACGCAGTATTTT. Encoded protein: CASSLRAGAGDTQYF.

V and J are TRBV29-1 and TRBJ1-3; D is undetermined. Germline CDR1 SQVTM, CDR2 ANQGSEA. This CDR3 is 15 amino acids long. Trimming took off 1 base at V and 0 bases at J, with 10 bases between the two ends. In DNA, the CDR3 is TGCAGCGTTGAAGGGTGGGGAGACTCTGGAAACACCATATATTTT. Amino acids: CSVEGWGDSGNTIYF.

The chain joins TRBV12-3 or TRBV12-4 to TRBJ1-1; no clear D. The CDR3 is made up of 13 amino acids. V shed 7 bases and J shed 6 bases, with 15 bases lying between them. The chain's CDR3 is CASTLIAGPEAFF. CDR3 DNA: TGTGCCAGCACACTGATTGCTGGTCCTGAAGCTTTCTTT.

The chain couples TRBV7-2 to TRBJ1-2; D is uncertain. This CDR3 has 13 residues. Trimming removed 5 bases from V and 8 bases from J, with 15 bases in between. Looked up from germline, CDR1 is SGHTA and CDR2 is FQGNSA. DNA of the CDR3: TGTGCCAGCAGCACGCGCTCCTTGTGGGGCTACACCTTC. It translates to CASSTRSLWGYTF.

CDR3 DNA: TGTGCCAGCAGCTTATCTGCAGGGTTATACTCTGGGGCCAACGTCCTGACTTTC. The encoded protein is CASSLSAGLYSGANVLTF. The chain has TRBV13 and TRBJ2-6; the D gene is possibly TRBD1 (5 bases). Germline V gene lookup returns CDR1 PRHDT and CDR2 FYEKMQ (reference sequence). The V gene lost 2 bases and the J gene lost 0 bases, with 14 bases spanning the gap. The CDR3 totals 18 residues.

The rearrangement joins TRBV18 to TRBJ2-5; D remains ambiguous. Germline V CDR1 and CDR2: KGHSH, LQKENI. Trimming pared 0 bases from V and 1 base from J, leaving 6 bases between. The CDR3 is made up of 14 amino acids. CDR3 loop: CASSPPGSQETQYF. The CDR3 coding sequence is TGTGCCAGCTCACCACCCGGGTCCCAAGAGACCCAGTACTTC.

This clone was seen only once. The V gene is TRBV4-2, the J gene TRBJ2-5, with a possible D match to TRBD1 (5 bases). The ends were cut back, 2 bases at V and 5 bases at J, with 9 bases in the middle. CDR1 LGHNA and CDR2 YNFKEQ come from the germline V gene. This CDR3 region has 13 residues. The CDR3 reads CASSQQGWETQYF. For the CDR3, the DNA is TGTGCCAGCAGCCAACAGGGTTGGGAGACCCAGTACTTC.